These 8 T cell receptor beta chains came from one sample sequenced in a study of cytomegalovirus exposure and HLA in healthy donors. Using immunoSEQ multiplex PCR, the repertoire was profiled, and TCRdb retains in-frame clones only, with some absent. In the table there are 150,000 to 200,000 clones, roughly 88% of which are singletons. What was sequenced was PBMCs. Receptors originate from a woman under 30 in good health and CMV-seronegative.

V usage is TRBV5-1 and J usage is TRBJ2-2; D uncertain. CDR3 length: 12 residues. Trimming took 3 bases from V and 3 from J, leaving 3 bases between them. The germline V gene has CDR1 SGHRS and CDR2 YFSETQ. The CDR3 is CASSSYTGELFF. The CDR3 nucleotides are TGCGCCAGCAGCTCCTACACCGGGGAGCTGTTTTTT.

The CDR3 sequence: CASSVAAGAYNEQFF. Here the CDR3 DNA reads TGTGCCAGCAGCGTAGCAGCGGGGGCTTACAATGAGCAGTTCTTC. This chain joins TRBV9 and TRBJ2-1; the match to TRBD2 covers 8 bases. Germline values: CDR1 SGDLS, CDR2 YYNGEE. The CDR3 covers 15 residues. V was pared by 0 bases and J by 4 bases, with 3 bases of the junction left unmatched.

The V gene is TRBV25-1, the J gene TRBJ2-5, with D possibly being TRBD1 (5 bases). Trimming shortened V by 3 bases and J by 4 bases, and 15 bases separated the two germline ends. CDR1 MGHDK and CDR2 SYGVNS come from the germline V gene. The CDR3 is made up of 15 amino acids. The CDR3 region has the DNA TGTGCCAGCAGTGATTACACAGGTGGGCTAGAGACCCAGTACTTC. It codes for CASSDYTGGLETQYF.

The chain links TRBV27 to TRBJ2-1; no clear D. The V end lost 7 bases, the J end lost 1 base, and 20 bases lay between the germline ends. Germline assignment: CDR1 MNHEY and CDR2 SMNVEV (reference sequence). The CDR3 totals 17 residues. The DNA of the CDR3 is TGTGCCAGCAACCCCTCCCGATTTGCGGAGTCCTACAATGAGCAGTTCTTC. Its protein is CASNPSRFAESYNEQFF.

V gene TRBV5-1 combines with J gene TRBJ1-2, with unresolved D. Germline CDR1 SGHRS, CDR2 YFSETQ. The CDR3 runs to 13 residues. Trimming shortened V by 0 bases and J by 2 bases, and 5 bases separated the two germline ends. The CDR3 loop is CASSLDQNYGYTF. The CDR3 DNA reads as TGCGCCAGCAGCTTGGACCAGAACTATGGCTACACCTTC.

J is TRBJ1-5 and V is TRBV4-1; 11 bases agree with TRBD1. CDR1 is MGHRA, CDR2 YSYEKL, per germline. Trimming at V came to 2 bases and at J to 5 bases, leaving 11 bases not matched to a gene. This CDR3 is built from 18 residues. The CDR3 spells CASSQSVLRTGGDQPQHF. DNA for the CDR3: TGCGCCAGCAGCCAATCAGTCCTGAGGACAGGGGGCGATCAGCCCCAGCATTTT.

The chain employs TRBV5-4 and TRBJ2-3; a possible D gene is TRBD1 (6 bases). The CDR3 extends over 16 amino acids. V was clipped by 4 bases and J by 4 bases, with 19 bases between them. CDR1 is SGHNT, CDR2 YYREEE, per germline (reference sequence). CDR3 sequence reads: CASSTSQGSWADTQYF. The CDR3 DNA follows: TGTGCCAGCAGCACCTCCCAGGGGTCGTGGGCAGATACGCAGTATTTT.

The V and J genes are TRBV5-1 and TRBJ1-1; D is ambiguous. This CDR3 is 15 amino acids long. Trimming took off 7 bases at V and 0 bases at J, with 16 bases between the two ends. Germline V lookup: CDR1 SGHRS, CDR2 YFSETQ. For the CDR3, the DNA is TGCGCCAGCTCGGGGAATGGGCTCGTGAACACTGAAGCTTTCTTT. It is translated as CASSGNGLVNTEAFF.